The rows below give T cell receptor beta chains drawn from one sample of a study of T cells in Graves' hyperthyroidism and ophthalmopathy. TCRdb redid the calling of the multiplex PCR reads with MiXCR, one entry per CDR3 protein. The table has about 610,000 distinct CDR3 sequences, about 16% seen once. What was sequenced was blood. The receptors stem from a woman between 40 and 55 years old with Graves' ophthalmopathy. Both conserved end residues are part of each CDR3. D genes are given only for firm matches. Only some rows state a clone size, as once, few, many or a class for expanded clones.

D gene	clone size	V gene	J gene	CDR3 DNA	CDR3 protein
TRBD1	large	TRBV11-1	TRBJ2-7	TGTGCCAGCAGCTTAGCGGACAGGGACGAGCAGTACTTC	CASSLADRDEQYF
.	many	TRBV28	TRBJ1-5	TGTGCCAGCAGTTCTCTTTTTCGGAGGGGGGTTAATCAGCCCCAGCATTTT	CASSSLFRRGVNQPQHF
.	many	TRBV11-2	TRBJ2-5	TGTGCCAGCACCACGGTGTCGGGGGATCGAACCCAGTACTTC	CASTTVSGDRTQYF
TRBD2	.	TRBV7-6	TRBJ2-4	TGTGCCAGCAGCCCGGGACTAGCGGGTCGGAAAGCCAAAAACATTCAGTACTTC	CASSPGLAGRKAKNIQYF
.	many	TRBV20-1	TRBJ2-5	TGCAGTGCGAGGAGAGAGACCCAGTACTTC	CSARRETQYF
.	.	TRBV5-5	TRBJ2-6	TGTGCCAGCAGCTTCGGGGAGGCCAACGTCCTGACTTTC	CASSFGEANVLTF
.	.	TRBV27	TRBJ2-1	TGTGCCAGCAAAGGACCTAGCTCCTACAATGAGCAGTTCTTC	CASKGPSSYNEQFF
.	many	TRBV5-1	TRBJ2-1	TGCGCCAGCAGCTTAAACTCAGTAGCTGCCTACAATGAGCAGTTCTTC	CASSLNSVAAYNEQFF
TRBD2	many	TRBV7-2	TRBJ2-2	TGTGCCAGCAGCATGCTAGCGGGAGGAACCGGGGAGCTGTTTTTT	CASSMLAGGTGELFF
.	.	TRBV18	TRBJ2-1	TGTGCCAACTCACCGACGGGAGAGGCGGGCAATGAGCAGTTCTTC	CANSPTGEAGNEQFF
TRBD1	many	TRBV5-1	TRBJ2-7	TGCGCCAGCACCCGAGAGGGGACAGGGCTCGCCGAGCAGTACTTC	CASTREGTGLAEQYF
.	.	TRBV2	TRBJ2-3	TGTGCCAGCAGTGGCGCAGCGATCTTACCAGATACGCAGTATTTT	CASSGAAILPDTQYF
.	many	TRBV12-3/TRBV12-4	TRBJ2-3	TGTGCCAGCAGTTTATCCTCTTCTAGCGCCGGCACAGATACGCAGTATTTT	CASSLSSSSAGTDTQYF
.	few	TRBV27	TRBJ2-5	TGTGCCAGCGCCCCGGCAATCCAAGAGACCCAGTACTTC	CASAPAIQETQYF
.	.	TRBV2	TRBJ1-3	TGTGCCAGCACTACCTACGGCACCATATATTTT	CASTTYGTIYF
TRBD1	many	TRBV3-1	TRBJ1-4	TGTGCCAGCAGCCAAACGCCAGGGGGCGGGGGTGAAAAACTGTTTTTT	CASSQTPGGGGEKLFF
.	many	TRBV2	TRBJ2-2	TGTGCCAGCAGTGAGGTGACCGGGGAGCTGTTTTTT	CASSEVTGELFF
TRBD2	.	TRBV9	TRBJ2-3	TGTGCCAGCAGCCCCCAGGGGCGGGGGGTCACAGATACGCAGTATTTT	CASSPQGRGVTDTQYF
.	many	TRBV9	TRBJ2-7	TGTGCCAGCAGCGTGTCGGGAGAGCCCGAGCAGTACTTC	CASSVSGEPEQYF
.	.	TRBV6-2/TRBV6-3	TRBJ1-5	TGTGCCAGCACGTTAGAGGCCTCATTTCGGAGCAATCAGCCCCAGCATTTT	CASTLEASFRSNQPQHF
.	.	TRBV29-1	TRBJ1-5	TGCAGCGTTGTTGTGGGAGTGGGTCAGCCCCAGCATTTT	CSVVVGVGQPQHF
.	many	TRBV5-1	TRBJ2-3	TGCGCCAGCAGCATTTCCTACACAGATACGCAGTATTTT	CASSISYTDTQYF
TRBD1	.	TRBV27	TRBJ2-1	TGTGCCAGCAGGAGAGCGGGACAGGGTATTTATGAGCAGTTCTTC	CASRRAGQGIYEQFF
TRBD2	.	TRBV12-3/TRBV12-4	TRBJ2-2	TGTGCCAGCAGTCCCGGGGGGAGGGTCACCGGGGAGCTGTTTTTT	CASSPGGRVTGELFF
TRBD2	few	TRBV27	TRBJ2-7	TGTGCCAGCAGTTTAATTGGGACTAGTTTCTACGAGCAGTACTTC	CASSLIGTSFYEQYF
TRBD1	.	TRBV6-4	TRBJ2-1	TGTGCCAGCAGTGACTCGTCCCGGGACAGGGGTGAGCAGTTCTTC	CASSDSSRDRGEQFF
.	many	TRBV18	TRBJ1-5	TGTGCCAGCACCAGGGGCAGGAATCAGCCCCAGCATTTT	CASTRGRNQPQHF
TRBD2	.	TRBV10-3	TRBJ2-5	TGTGCCATCAGTGAGTCGATCCTTAGCGGGAACATCCAAGAGACCCAGTACTTC	CAISESILSGNIQETQYF
.	.	TRBV15	TRBJ1-1	TGTGCCACCAGCGGGGGCATGAACACTGAAGCTTTCTTT	CATSGGMNTEAFF
.	.	TRBV29-1	TRBJ1-1	TGCAGCGTTGAAGGACAGGTCTCTGAAGCTTTCTTT	CSVEGQVSEAFF
TRBD2	many	TRBV5-1	TRBJ2-3	TGCGCCAGCAGCTTGGGAGTAGCGGGAGGCGCAGATACGCAGTATTTT	CASSLGVAGGADTQYF
TRBD1	many	TRBV6-1	TRBJ2-5	TGTGCCAGCAGGGGGACAGGGCAAGAGACCCAGTACTTC	CASRGTGQETQYF
TRBD1	.	TRBV2	TRBJ2-7	TGTGCCAGCCATTCCGGGACAGGGACCTACGAGCAGTACTTC	CASHSGTGTYEQYF
TRBD2	.	TRBV6-5	TRBJ2-1	TGTGCCAGCATTAATGTGGTTGGGGCTAGCGGGAGGTGGGGACCCTACAATGAGCAGTTCTTC	CASINVVGASGRWGPYNEQFF
.	many	TRBV9	TRBJ2-7	TGTGCCAGCAGCCCAAGGGGAGGCAATCCTTCCGACGAGCAGTACTTC	CASSPRGGNPSDEQYF
.	many	TRBV12-3/TRBV12-4	TRBJ2-7	TGTGCCAGCAGCGAGGACTCACGGGCCGAGCAGTACTTC	CASSEDSRAEQYF
TRBD2	.	TRBV5-1	TRBJ2-2	TGCGCCAGCAGCTCTACTAGCGGGAGTGGGACCGGGGAGCTGTTTTTT	CASSSTSGSGTGELFF
.	few	TRBV28	TRBJ2-7	TGTGCCAGCAGTTTACCGGGGTCGCGTACCTACGAGCAGTACTTC	CASSLPGSRTYEQYF
TRBD1	few	TRBV5-1	TRBJ1-5	TGCGCCAGCAGCTTGGGACAGGGGGGAAGTCAGCCCCAGCATTTT	CASSLGQGGSQPQHF